This T cell receptor (beta chain) was recovered during a study of cytomegalovirus exposure and HLA in healthy donors. CDR1 is GTSNPN and CDR2 is SVGIG in the germline V gene (reference sequence). Unmatched junction bases numbered 11, after V lost 8 bases and J lost 8 bases. This CDR3 has 13 residues. The PCR made use of 60 Vbeta and 13 Jbeta primers. This table comes from immunoSEQ multiplex PCR, and its TCRdb copy is limited to in-frame clones, with some not included. The sample carries 150,000 to 200,000 clones, around three quarters recorded once. This clonotype originated in a woman aged 30 to 39 in good health and CMV-seronegative. The specimen sequenced was PBMCs. The chain links TRBV30 to TRBJ1-4, with 7 bases aligning to TRBD1. CDR3 protein: CAVNRQGGEKLFF. The CDR3 DNA reads TGTGCCGTAAATCGACAGGGAGGAGAAAAACTGTTTTTT.